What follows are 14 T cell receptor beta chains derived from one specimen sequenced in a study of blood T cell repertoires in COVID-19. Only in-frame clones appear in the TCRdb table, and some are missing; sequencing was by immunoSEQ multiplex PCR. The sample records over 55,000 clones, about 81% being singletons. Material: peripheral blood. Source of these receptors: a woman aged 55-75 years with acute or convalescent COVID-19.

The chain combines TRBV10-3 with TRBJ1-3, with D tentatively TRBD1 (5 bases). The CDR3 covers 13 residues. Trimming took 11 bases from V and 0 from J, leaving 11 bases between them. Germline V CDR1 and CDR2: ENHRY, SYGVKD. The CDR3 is CAGASSSGNTIYF. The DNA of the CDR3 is TGTGCCGGGGCGTCCAGCTCTGGAAACACCATATATTTT.

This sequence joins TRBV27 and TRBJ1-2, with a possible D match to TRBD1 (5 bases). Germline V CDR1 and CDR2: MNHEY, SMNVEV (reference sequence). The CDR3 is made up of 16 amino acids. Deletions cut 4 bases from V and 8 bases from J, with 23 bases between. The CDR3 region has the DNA TGTGCCAGCAGTTGGCGGGGGGGGGAAGGATCGGAGGGCTACACCTTC. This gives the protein CASSWRGGEGSEGYTF.

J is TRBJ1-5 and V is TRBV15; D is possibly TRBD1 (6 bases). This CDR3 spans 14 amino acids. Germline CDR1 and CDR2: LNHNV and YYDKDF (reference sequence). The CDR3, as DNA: TGTATGCCACTACCCAGGGGAGAAGGACAGCCCCAGCATTTT. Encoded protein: CMPLPRGEGQPQHF. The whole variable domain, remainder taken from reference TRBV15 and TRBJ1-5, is DAMVIQNPRYQVTQFGKPVTLSCSQTLNHNVMYWYQQKSSQAPKLLFHYYDKDFNNEADTPDNFQSRRPNTSFCFLDIRSPGLGDTAMYLCMPLPRGEGQPQHFGDGTRLSIL.

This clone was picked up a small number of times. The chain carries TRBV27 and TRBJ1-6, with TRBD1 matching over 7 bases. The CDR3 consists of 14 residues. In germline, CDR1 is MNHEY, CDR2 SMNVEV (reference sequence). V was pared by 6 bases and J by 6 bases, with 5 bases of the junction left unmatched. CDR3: CASRRQGLNSPLHF. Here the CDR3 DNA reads TGTGCCAGCAGGAGACAGGGCCTTAATTCACCCCTCCACTTT.

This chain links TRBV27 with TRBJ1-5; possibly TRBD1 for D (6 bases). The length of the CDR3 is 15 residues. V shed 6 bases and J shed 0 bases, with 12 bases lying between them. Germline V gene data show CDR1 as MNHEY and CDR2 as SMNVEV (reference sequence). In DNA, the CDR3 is TGTGCCAGCAGGGGGGCAGGGTATAGCAATCAGCCCCAGCATTTT. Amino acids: CASRGAGYSNQPQHF.

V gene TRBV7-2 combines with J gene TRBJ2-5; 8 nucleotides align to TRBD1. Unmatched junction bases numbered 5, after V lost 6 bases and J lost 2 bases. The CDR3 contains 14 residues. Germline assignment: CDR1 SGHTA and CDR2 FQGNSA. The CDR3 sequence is CASRDRTGQETQYF. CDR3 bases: TGTGCCAGCAGGGATCGGACAGGGCAAGAGACCCAGTACTTC.

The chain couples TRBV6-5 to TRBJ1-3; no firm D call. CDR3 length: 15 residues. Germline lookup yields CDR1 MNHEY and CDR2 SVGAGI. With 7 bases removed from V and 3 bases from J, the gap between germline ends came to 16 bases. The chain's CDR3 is CASTHMPQIGNTIYF. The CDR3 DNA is TGTGCCAGCACCCATATGCCGCAGATTGGAAACACCATATATTTT.

The CDR3 here is CASSQDRSGGAKDTQYF. The CDR3 region has the DNA TGTGCCAGCAGCCAAGACCGAAGCGGGGGGGCCAAAGATACGCAGTATTTT. The chain has TRBV3-1 (or the pseudogene TRBV3-2) and TRBJ2-3; TRBD2 matches 10 bases. The CDR3 runs 17 residues. V shed 0 bases, J shed 5 bases, and the junction held 8 bases outside the gene matches. The germline CDR1 and CDR2 sequences are LGHDT and YNNKEL (reference sequence).

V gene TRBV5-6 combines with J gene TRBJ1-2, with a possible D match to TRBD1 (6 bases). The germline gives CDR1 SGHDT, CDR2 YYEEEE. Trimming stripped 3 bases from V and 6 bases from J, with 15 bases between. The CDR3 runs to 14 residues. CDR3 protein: CASSSGGAGNGYTF. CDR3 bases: TGTGCCAGCAGCTCTGGGGGCGCAGGGAATGGCTACACCTTC.

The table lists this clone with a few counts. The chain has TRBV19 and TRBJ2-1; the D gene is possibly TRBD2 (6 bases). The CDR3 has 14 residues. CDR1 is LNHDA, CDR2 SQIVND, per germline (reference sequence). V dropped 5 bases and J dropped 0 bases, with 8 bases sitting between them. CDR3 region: CASSSSDSYNEQFF. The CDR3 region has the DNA TGTGCCAGTAGTTCTAGCGACTCCTACAATGAGCAGTTCTTC.

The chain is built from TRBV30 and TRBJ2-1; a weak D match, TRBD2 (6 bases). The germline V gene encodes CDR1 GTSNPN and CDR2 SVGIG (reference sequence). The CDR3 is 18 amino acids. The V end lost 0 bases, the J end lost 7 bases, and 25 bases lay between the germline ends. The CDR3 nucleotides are TGTGCCTGGAGTGTACGGCGGGGTTTAGCGAACCGTTGGAATGAGCAGTTCTTC. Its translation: CAWSVRRGLANRWNEQFF.

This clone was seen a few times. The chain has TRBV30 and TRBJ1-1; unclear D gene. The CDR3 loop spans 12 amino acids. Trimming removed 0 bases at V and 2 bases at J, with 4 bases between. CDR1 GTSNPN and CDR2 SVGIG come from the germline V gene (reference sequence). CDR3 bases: TGTGCCTGGAGTGTCCTTAACACTGAAGCTTTCTTT. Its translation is CAWSVLNTEAFF.

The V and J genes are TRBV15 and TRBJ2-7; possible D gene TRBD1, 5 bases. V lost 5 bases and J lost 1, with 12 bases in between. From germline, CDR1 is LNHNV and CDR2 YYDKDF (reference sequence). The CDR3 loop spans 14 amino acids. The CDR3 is CATSAERGSYEQYF. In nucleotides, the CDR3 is TGTGCCACCAGCGCCGAAAGGGGTTCCTACGAGCAGTACTTC.

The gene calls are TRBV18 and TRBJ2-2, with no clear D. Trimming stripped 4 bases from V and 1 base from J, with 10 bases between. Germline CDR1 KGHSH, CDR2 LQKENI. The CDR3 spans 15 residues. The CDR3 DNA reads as TGTGCCAGCTCACGATTGTCACAGAACACCGGGGAGCTGTTTTTT. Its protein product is CASSRLSQNTGELFF.